What follows are 30 T cell receptor beta chains derived from one specimen sequenced in a study of response to subunit inactivated influenza vaccine. TCRdb passed the RT-PCR reads through MiXCR, listing each CDR3 protein once. This table has fewer than 650,000 distinct CDR3 sequences, over 10% appearing once. The sequencing used PBMCs from blood, collected roughly 45 days after vaccination. The origin of the receptors is a man aged 45-65 years who received an inactivated influenza vaccine.

The chain has TRBV7-8 and TRBJ2-4; 8 bases line up with TRBD2. CDR1 is SGHVS, CDR2 FQNEAQ, per germline. Trimming cost V 0 bases and J 3 bases; bases outside gene matches: 4. The length of the CDR3 is 16 residues. CDR3 loop: CASSLADRGGKNIQYF. In DNA, the CDR3 is TGTGCCAGCAGCTTAGCGGACCGGGGGGGCAAAAACATTCAGTACTTC.

CDR3 amino acids: CASRQDRGTDTQYF. CDR3 nucleotide sequence: TGTGCCAGCAGACAGGACAGGGGGACAGATACGCAGTATTTT. This chain links TRBV12-3 or TRBV12-4 with TRBJ2-3; the match to TRBD1 covers 10 bases. The CDR3 is 14 residues long. Unmatched junction bases numbered 3, after V lost 6 bases and J lost 3 bases.

The rearrangement links TRBV12-3 or TRBV12-4 to TRBJ2-4; D may be TRBD2 (5 bases). The CDR3 spans 15 residues. With 3 bases removed from V and 1 base from J, the gap between germline ends came to 10 bases. The DNA for the CDR3 is TGTGCCAGCAGTTTCGAGGGTTTGGCCAAAAACATTCAGTACTTC. It specifies CASSFEGLAKNIQYF.

J is TRBJ2-7 and V is TRBV5-1; TRBD1 might be the D (6 bases). The V end was cut by 4 bases, the J end by 0 bases, with 17 bases between. CDR3 length equals 16 residues. CDR1 and CDR2 (germline): SGHRS, YFSETQ. CDR3 DNA: TGCGCCAGCAGCATATCGCCGGGACATCCCTCCTACGAGCAGTACTTC. Amino acid sequence: CASSISPGHPSYEQYF.

This clonotype was counted only a few times. The chain carries TRBV30 and TRBJ2-5, with D maybe TRBD2 (5 bases). The CDR3 spans 12 residues. V gave up 4 bases and J gave up 5 bases, with 11 bases separating them. CDR1 GTSNPN and CDR2 SVGIG come from the germline V gene (reference sequence). The CDR3 DNA follows: TGTGCCTGGACCGGGGAGTCGGAGACCCAGTACTTC. This sequence encodes CAWTGESETQYF.

The chain uses TRBV29-1 and TRBJ1-5, with D tentatively TRBD1 (6 bases). The V end was cut by 8 bases, the J end by 4 bases, with 15 bases between. Germline V gene data show CDR1 as SQVTM and CDR2 as ANQGSEA. The CDR3 spans 13 residues. DNA for the CDR3: TGCAGCATATCCGGGGGGGCTAATCAGCCCCAGCATTTT. It codes for CSISGGANQPQHF.

A few counts support this clonotype. The chain recombines TRBV16 with TRBJ1-2; possible D gene TRBD1, 5 bases. Germline V gene lookup returns CDR1 KGHSY and CDR2 FQNENV. The CDR3 is 14 residues long. Trimming took 2 bases from V and 1 from J, leaving 8 bases between them. CDR3 nucleotide sequence: TGTGCCAGCAGCCAAGGACATAGTAACTATGGCTACACCTTC. Its translation is CASSQGHSNYGYTF.

The rearrangement joins TRBV4-2 to TRBJ2-7; TRBD2 aligns across 7 bases. This CDR3 is built from 16 residues. The V gene end was trimmed by 6 bases and the J gene end by 2 bases; junction bases not matched to a gene: 13. Germline values: CDR1 LGHNA, CDR2 YNFKEQ. The CDR3 DNA follows: TGTGCCAGCAGTCGCAACCGCGGGGGTCCCACCTACGAGCAGTACTTC. Its translation is CASSRNRGGPTYEQYF.

The chain uses TRBV12-3 or TRBV12-4 and TRBJ2-7; D may correspond to TRBD1 or TRBD2 (5 bases each). V was pared by 3 bases and J by 1 base, with 10 bases between. The CDR3 runs to 14 residues. CDR3 protein: CASSLRGRSYEQYF. CDR3 nucleotide sequence: TGTGCCAGCAGTTTGAGGGGACGGTCCTACGAGCAGTACTTC.

The rearrangement uses TRBV10-3 and TRBJ2-1, with 11 nucleotides matching TRBD2. The V and J ends lost 1 base and 7 bases, in that order; junction bases with no gene match: 9. Looked up from germline, CDR1 is ENHRY and CDR2 is SYGVKD. The length of the CDR3 is 17 residues. The chain's CDR3 is CAISEYPGTSGFNEQFF. CDR3 sequence (DNA): TGTGCCATCAGTGAGTACCCCGGGACTAGCGGATTTAATGAGCAGTTCTTC.

The chain employs TRBV20-1 and TRBJ2-7; 7 positions match TRBD1. Germline V gives CDR1 DFQATT, CDR2 SNEGSKA (reference sequence). CDR3 size: 14 residues. Trimming took 5 bases from V and 1 from J; bases not matched to a gene: 8. The CDR3 sequence: CSAYRGRPSYEQYF. The CDR3, as DNA: TGCAGTGCTTACAGGGGCCGCCCTTCCTACGAGCAGTACTTC.

V gene TRBV6-1 combines with J gene TRBJ1-5; D is uncertain. Trimming pared 3 bases from V and 2 bases from J, leaving 14 bases between. The CDR3 runs to 16 residues. Germline assignment: CDR1 MNHNS and CDR2 SASEGT. This CDR3 reads CASSEAFTEGNQPQHF. The CDR3 DNA is TGTGCCAGCAGTGAGGCCTTTACAGAAGGCAATCAGCCCCAGCATTTT.

This clonotype was found many times. CDR3: CASSRGNWDTQYF. For the CDR3, the DNA is TGTGCCAGCAGCCGTGGGAACTGGGATACGCAGTATTTT. The chain carries TRBV7-9 and TRBJ2-3; no clear D. V lost 5 bases and J lost 6, with 12 bases in between. There are 13 residues in the CDR3. Germline-derived CDR1 and CDR2 are SEHNR and FQNEAQ (reference sequence).

In this sample, this clonotype turned up a few times. V and J are TRBV11-2 and TRBJ2-7; 10 bases are a match to TRBD1. This CDR3 region has 13 residues. Per the germline V gene, CDR1 is SGHAT and CDR2 is FQNNGV. The ends lost 10 bases at V and 4 bases at J; junction bases unmatched: 7. The CDR3 sequence is CATEGQGFYEQYF. CDR3 DNA: TGTGCCACCGAGGGACAGGGGTTTTACGAGCAGTACTTC.

This clonotype was seen more than once but under ten times. The J gene is TRBJ2-3, the V gene TRBV5-1; a weak D match, TRBD2 (5 bases). This CDR3 is built from 16 residues. V was clipped by 0 bases and J by 1 base, with 12 bases between them. Germline V CDR1 and CDR2: SGHRS, YFSETQ. The CDR3 sequence: CASSLEAVKRTDTQYF. The CDR3 nucleotides are TGCGCCAGCAGCTTGGAAGCGGTTAAACGCACAGATACGCAGTATTTT.

In its sample, this clonotype was seen many times. CDR3 coding DNA: TGCGCCAGCAGCTTGGGAGGACAGGTATACAATGAGCAGTTCTTC. It translates to CASSLGGQVYNEQFF. This chain connects TRBV5-1 to TRBJ2-1, with 7 positions matching TRBD1. This CDR3 region has 15 residues. Germline V gene sequence: CDR1 SGHRS, CDR2 YFSETQ. Trimming took 0 bases from V and 4 from J; bases not matched to a gene: 4.

This sequence joins TRBV7-9 and TRBJ2-3; 10 bases match TRBD2. With V trimmed by 2 bases and J by 6 bases, 5 bases remained unmatched. CDR3 length equals 15 residues. Germline-derived CDR1 and CDR2 are SEHNR and FQNEAQ (reference sequence). The CDR3 DNA sequence: TGTGCCAGCAGCTTAACTAGCGGGAAGTCCGATACGCAGTATTTT. Translated, it gives CASSLTSGKSDTQYF.

This chain joins TRBV11-3 and TRBJ1-2; possible D gene TRBD1, 6 bases. The CDR3 totals 16 residues. CDR1 SGHNT and CDR2 YENEEA come from the germline V gene. V lost 3 bases and J 5 bases, leaving 19 bases between the germline ends. The CDR3 region is CASSFGGGPILYGYTF. In DNA form, the CDR3 reads TGTGCCAGCAGCTTCGGCGGGGGGCCGATCTTATATGGCTACACCTTC.

This clonotype has a handful of counts. This chain joins TRBV12-3 or TRBV12-4 and TRBJ2-2; D could derive from TRBD1 or TRBD2 (5 bases each). The CDR3 is 14 amino acids. The V end lost 6 bases, the J end lost 4 bases, and 12 bases lay between the germline ends. Here the CDR3 reads CASSSGRGTGELFF. The CDR3 nucleotides are TGTGCCAGCAGCAGCGGTAGGGGCACCGGGGAGCTGTTTTTT.

This clonotype was counted a single time. V gene TRBV28 combines with J gene TRBJ2-1; D possibly corresponds to TRBD2 (6 bases). This CDR3 is built from 14 residues. Trimming pared 5 bases from V and 5 bases from J, leaving 13 bases between. The germline gives CDR1 MDHEN, CDR2 SYDVKM. CDR3 coding DNA: TGTGCCAGCAGTCTTGGCGGGGAGCACAATGAGCAGTTCTTC. It codes for CASSLGGEHNEQFF.

This clonotype was observed a few times. The chain employs TRBV28 and TRBJ2-7; 7 bases map to TRBD1. Germline V gives CDR1 MDHEN, CDR2 SYDVKM. The length of the CDR3 is 14 residues. Germline trimming cut 4 bases from V and 5 bases from J; bases unmatched to any gene: 8. The CDR3 DNA follows: TGTGCCAGCAGTTCAGGGGGAGTTAACCACGAGCAGTACTTC. As protein: CASSSGGVNHEQYF. The full variable domain, completed using reference TRBV28 and TRBJ2-7, is DVKVTQSSRYLVKRTGEKVFLECVQDMDHENMFWYRQDPGLGLRLIYFSYDVKMKEKGDIPEGYSVSREKKERFSLILESASTNQTSMYLCASSSGGVNHEQYFGPGTRLTVT.

This clonotype was seen a few times. V usage is TRBV5-1 and J usage is TRBJ2-5; TRBD2 matches 13 bases. The V and J ends lost 4 bases and 5 bases, in that order; junction bases with no gene match: 20. Germline V lookup: CDR1 SGHRS, CDR2 YFSETQ. This CDR3 region has 20 residues. The CDR3 protein is CASSPLTRTSGGPSRETQYF. DNA for the CDR3: TGCGCCAGCAGCCCTCTTACTAGGACTAGCGGGGGCCCTAGCAGGGAGACCCAGTACTTC.

This clonotype has more than one count but fewer than ten. CDR3 loop: CASSLRRGTSGNTIYF. The CDR3 DNA reads TGTGCCAGCAGCTTACGGCGGGGCACCTCTGGAAACACCATATATTTT. This rearrangement joins TRBV7-8 to TRBJ1-3, with D possibly being TRBD1 (5 bases). This CDR3 contains 16 residues. Between the trimmed V and J ends, which lost 2 bases and 0 bases, there was a span of 11 bases. Germline V gives CDR1 SGHVS, CDR2 FQNEAQ.

This clonotype was counted only a few times. The V call is TRBV5-1, the J call TRBJ2-7; a possible D gene is TRBD1 (5 bases). V lost 5 bases and J 3 bases, leaving 18 bases between the germline ends. Germline CDR1 and CDR2: SGHRS and YFSETQ. The CDR3 sequence is 15 residues long. CDR3 in DNA: TGCGCCAGCAGTGCGTGGGGCGATACAAACTACGAGCAGTACTTC. It codes for CASSAWGDTNYEQYF. Variable domain in full (rest from reference TRBV5-1 and TRBJ2-7): KAGVTQTPRYLIKTRGQQVTLSCSPISGHRSVSWYQQTPGQGLQFLFEYFSETQRNKGNFPGRFSGRQFSNSRSEMNVSTLELGDSALYLCASSAWGDTNYEQYFGPGTRLTVT.

This clonotype was counted only a few times. V is TRBV5-1 and J is TRBJ1-2; 7 nucleotides match TRBD1. Germline V gene lookup returns CDR1 SGHRS and CDR2 YFSETQ. The length of the CDR3 is 13 residues. The junction had 6 bases not matched to a gene; V was cut back by 4 bases and J by 6 bases. The CDR3 DNA follows: TGCGCCAGCAGCCTGACAGGGTTAAATGGCTACACCTTC. Encoded protein: CASSLTGLNGYTF.

This clonotype was counted only a few times. V is TRBV6-6 and J is TRBJ1-1; the D is unclear. CDR3 length: 13 amino acids. V dropped 5 bases and J dropped 3 bases, with 10 bases sitting between them. Germline values: CDR1 MNHNY, CDR2 SVGAGI (reference sequence). CDR3 amino acids: CASSPYPDTEAFF. Here the CDR3 DNA reads TGTGCCAGCAGTCCTTATCCGGACACTGAAGCTTTCTTT.

As DNA, the CDR3 is TGTGCCAGCAGCCTACAGGGGGCTAGAGGCAATCAGCCCCAGCATTTT. It encodes CASSLQGARGNQPQHF. V is TRBV7-8 and J is TRBJ1-5; TRBD1 matches 9 bases. The CDR3 has 16 amino acids. The V segment lost 5 bases and the J segment 2 bases; nucleotides outside the gene matches: 7. Germline V gene lookup returns CDR1 SGHVS and CDR2 FQNEAQ.

The chain links TRBV4-2 to TRBJ1-2; the D is unclear. V was pared by 4 bases and J by 4 bases, with 25 bases between. The germline V gene has CDR1 LGHNA and CDR2 YNFKEQ. The CDR3 has 18 residues. CDR3 loop: CASSPYTPGGATPYGYTF. As DNA, the CDR3 is TGTGCCAGCAGCCCATATACCCCGGGAGGTGCCACCCCCTATGGCTACACCTTC.

In its sample, this clonotype was seen many times. Germline is not matched at one junction end, which may reflect a read error. This chain links TRBV5-1 with TRBJ2-5, with D perhaps matching TRBD2 (5 bases). There are 13 residues in the CDR3. Germline V CDR1 and CDR2: SGHRS, YFSETQ. CDR3 protein: CASSLGGGETQYF. DNA of the CDR3: TGTGCCAGCAGTTTAGGAGGAGGCGAGACCCAGTACTTC.

This clonotype was counted at least ten times. This rearrangement joins TRBV10-3 to TRBJ2-7, with D unresolved. V lost 6 bases and J 6 bases, leaving 9 bases between the germline ends. The CDR3 contains 11 residues. Germline assignment: CDR1 ENHRY and CDR2 SYGVKD. CDR3 protein: CAIRELGEQYF. CDR3 coding DNA: TGTGCCATCAGGGAATTGGGCGAGCAGTACTTC.